The T cell receptor beta chain under discussion was sequenced for a study of cytomegalovirus exposure and HLA in healthy donors. V lost 4 bases to trimming and J lost 2 bases; unmatched junction nucleotides: 11. Germline CDR1 reads SGHNT; CDR2 reads YYREEE (reference sequence). The length of the CDR3 is 19 residues. Both 60 Vbeta primers and 13 Jbeta primers went into the PCR. Here immunoSEQ multiplex PCR was the method, and the copy in TCRdb shows in-frame clones only, minus some. The sample includes approximately 130,000 clones. The chain employs TRBV5-4 and TRBJ2-6; 11 bases agree with TRBD1. The sequence was collected from a woman aged 55-69 years in good health and CMV-seronegative. Sequencing input: PBMCs. The DNA of the CDR3 is TGTGCCAGCAGCCCCGTCGGTAGGGGACAGGGGGCTGGGGCCAACGTCCTGACTTTC. It translates to CASSPVGRGQGAGANVLTF.